These T cell receptor beta chains were read from a single sample in a study of beta chain features in type 1 diabetes. Clones were sequenced by immunoSEQ multiplex PCR, and TCRdb holds only the in-frame ones, with some missing. The sample has 350,000 or so clones; about 18% are singletons. Material for sequencing was naive CD4+ T cells from blood. The receptor set was obtained from a woman younger than 30 in good health. Each CDR3 is given with its conserved first and last residue. Each record gives: clone size, V gene, D gene, J gene, CDR3 DNA, CDR3 protein. The D gene is left open where the match is weak. Part of the rows lack a size; the others show once, few, many or a class for expanded clones.

size: few; V: TRBV9; D: -; J: TRBJ1-1; DNA: TGTGCCAGCAGCGTAGGGAGTCGGGGTTCTGAAGCTTTCTTT; CDR3: CASSVGSRGSEAFF
size: few; V: TRBV30; D: TRBD1; J: TRBJ1-1; DNA: TGTGCCTGGGCGGGGCTTTACAGGGGGCCAAACACTGAAGCTTTCTTT; CDR3: CAWAGLYRGPNTEAFF
size: few; V: TRBV30; D: -; J: TRBJ2-7; DNA: TGTGCCTGGACCAGGGGCTCGTACGAGCAGTACTTC; CDR3: CAWTRGSYEQYF
size: few; V: TRBV6-6; D: TRBD1; J: TRBJ2-5; DNA: TGTGCCAGCAGTGGGACAGGACAAGAGACCCAGTACTTC; CDR3: CASSGTGQETQYF
size: few; V: TRBV7-9; D: -; J: TRBJ1-1; DNA: TGTGCCAGCAGCTTAGGGCAGTCGAACACTGAAGCTTTCTTT; CDR3: CASSLGQSNTEAFF
size: few; V: TRBV4-1; D: TRBD2; J: TRBJ2-7; DNA: TGCGCCAGCAGCCAAGGTTTTGGGACTAGCGTTACCTCCTACGAGCAGTACTTC; CDR3: CASSQGFGTSVTSYEQYF
size: -; V: TRBV5-1; D: TRBD1; J: TRBJ2-7; DNA: TGCGCCAGCAGCTTAAGACAGGGGGGCTTTGGGGAGCAGTACTTC; CDR3: CASSLRQGGFGEQYF
size: -; V: TRBV19; D: TRBD1; J: TRBJ2-6; DNA: TGTGCCAGTAGGCCGGGACAGGGTTGGGCCAACGTCCTGACTTTC; CDR3: CASRPGQGWANVLTF
size: few; V: TRBV4-1; D: TRBD2; J: TRBJ2-7; DNA: TGCGCCAGCAGCCAAGAGGCGGGAGGAAGCGAGCAGTACTTC; CDR3: CASSQEAGGSEQYF
size: -; V: TRBV7-9; D: -; J: TRBJ2-5; DNA: TGTGCCAGCAGGGAAACGGGACAATGGCGGGAGACCCAGTACTTC; CDR3: CASRETGQWRETQYF
size: -; V: TRBV7-2; D: TRBD1; J: TRBJ1-2; DNA: TGTGCCAGCAGCAACTCACCGGGACAGGGTACTAACTATGGCTACACCTTC; CDR3: CASSNSPGQGTNYGYTF
size: few; V: TRBV5-1; D: TRBD1; J: TRBJ2-7; DNA: TGCGCCAGCAGCTTGGGCCAGGGGGCTTGGGAGCAGTACTTC; CDR3: CASSLGQGAWEQYF
size: -; V: TRBV4-1; D: -; J: TRBJ1-5; DNA: TGCGCCAGCAGCCAAGAAACAGGGTATCAGCCCCAGCATTTT; CDR3: CASSQETGYQPQHF
size: -; V: TRBV5-4; D: TRBD2; J: TRBJ2-7; DNA: TGTGCCACCAGCCGTAGGGAGGGGCCGAGTGAGCAGTACTTC; CDR3: CATSRREGPSEQYF
size: few; V: TRBV29-1; D: -; J: TRBJ1-2; DNA: TGCAGCGTCCGTGAGGAGGGTAACTATGGCTACACCTTC; CDR3: CSVREEGNYGYTF
size: -; V: TRBV7-9; D: -; J: TRBJ2-7; DNA: TGTGCCAGCAGCTTAGGTGCGGACTTCCTCAGCTCCTACGAGCAGTACTTC; CDR3: CASSLGADFLSSYEQYF
size: -; V: TRBV9; D: TRBD2; J: TRBJ2-2; DNA: TGTGCCAGTAGCGGGAGGTTCGGGGAGCTGTTTTTT; CDR3: CASSGRFGELFF
size: few; V: TRBV7-9; D: -; J: TRBJ2-3; DNA: TGTGCCAGCAGCCTAACCTCGGGGAAGGATACGCAGTATTTT; CDR3: CASSLTSGKDTQYF
size: few; V: TRBV7-3; D: -; J: TRBJ1-1; DNA: TGTGCCAGCAGCTTACAGATGAACACTGAAGCTTTCTTT; CDR3: CASSLQMNTEAFF
size: -; V: TRBV15; D: TRBD2; J: TRBJ2-1; DNA: TGTGCCACCAGCAGAGATCGAGCGGGAGTGGATGAGCAGTTCTTC; CDR3: CATSRDRAGVDEQFF
size: few; V: TRBV6-5; D: -; J: TRBJ1-5; DNA: TGTGCCAGCAGTCCGTCGGGAGTGTGGAATCAGCCCCAGCATTTT; CDR3: CASSPSGVWNQPQHF
size: few; V: TRBV9; D: TRBD1; J: TRBJ1-3; DNA: TGTGCCAGCAGCGTAGCGACAGGGGAGGCTGGAAACACCATATATTTT; CDR3: CASSVATGEAGNTIYF
size: few; V: TRBV28; D: -; J: TRBJ2-5; DNA: TGTGCCAGCAGTCAGGGCAGGGAGACCCAGTACTTC; CDR3: CASSQGRETQYF
size: -; V: TRBV13; D: TRBD1; J: TRBJ1-2; DNA: TGTGCCAGCAGCTACACAGGGGAGAGTGGCTACACCTTC; CDR3: CASSYTGESGYTF
size: few; V: TRBV29-1; D: TRBD2; J: TRBJ2-3; DNA: TGCAGCGTTGAGCGACTAGCGGGGGGAGTAGGTACGCAGTATTTT; CDR3: CSVERLAGGVGTQYF
size: few; V: TRBV19; D: -; J: TRBJ1-5; DNA: TGTGCCAGTAACCAGGGGAGGGCCAATCAGCCCCAGCATTTT; CDR3: CASNQGRANQPQHF
size: -; V: TRBV18; D: TRBD1; J: TRBJ1-1; DNA: TGTGCCAGCTCACCCCAGGGGGTTGAGGGGACTGAAGCTTTCTTT; CDR3: CASSPQGVEGTEAFF
size: -; V: TRBV7-9; D: -; J: TRBJ2-5; DNA: TGTGCCAGCAGCTTAAGCGGGGAGACCCAGTACTTC; CDR3: CASSLSGETQYF
size: -; V: TRBV29-1; D: -; J: TRBJ2-5; DNA: TGCAGCGTTGAAGATGGTAAGGGGCTGAGTCAAGAGACCCAGTACTTC; CDR3: CSVEDGKGLSQETQYF
size: few; V: TRBV4-2; D: TRBD1; J: TRBJ1-2; DNA: TGTGCCAGCAGCCAAGATCAGAGGCAGGGGGACGGCTACACCTTC; CDR3: CASSQDQRQGDGYTF
size: -; V: TRBV19; D: -; J: TRBJ1-1; DNA: TGTGCCAGTATCCCCACGGGAGGCACTGAAGCTTTCTTT; CDR3: CASIPTGGTEAFF
size: few; V: TRBV4-3; D: -; J: TRBJ2-7; DNA: TGCGCCAGCAGCCAAGAGGCCAGGGGAGTGTACGAGCAGTACTTC; CDR3: CASSQEARGVYEQYF
size: once; V: TRBV9; D: -; J: TRBJ2-7; DNA: TGTGCCAGCAGCGTAGATCTTAGCGGAGCCTACGAGCAGTACTTC; CDR3: CASSVDLSGAYEQYF
size: -; V: TRBV25-1; D: TRBD1; J: TRBJ2-2; DNA: TGTGCCAGCAGTAAGCTGGGGACAGGAGTCACCGGGGAGCTGTTTTTT; CDR3: CASSKLGTGVTGELFF
size: few; V: TRBV30; D: -; J: TRBJ2-3; DNA: TGTGCCTGGAGTATAGCGGCCCGCACAGATACGCAGTATTTT; CDR3: CAWSIAARTDTQYF
size: few; V: TRBV19; D: -; J: TRBJ2-1; DNA: TGTGCCAGTAGTATTAACAATGAGCAGTTCTTC; CDR3: CASSINNEQFF
size: -; V: TRBV7-2; D: -; J: TRBJ2-7; DNA: TGTGCCAGCAGCTTAGGGCAGGGTTCAGGTTACGAGCAGTACTTC; CDR3: CASSLGQGSGYEQYF
size: few; V: TRBV7-8; D: -; J: TRBJ2-3; DNA: TGTGCCAGCAGCTTAGCGACAAAGCAAACGCAGTATTTT; CDR3: CASSLATKQTQYF
size: -; V: TRBV19; D: -; J: TRBJ1-1; DNA: TGTGCCAGTAGCCCCTGGCGGGACACTGAAGCTTTCTTT; CDR3: CASSPWRDTEAFF
size: few; V: TRBV7-2; D: -; J: TRBJ2-3; DNA: TGTGCCAGCAGTCTCTATACGCAGTATTTT; CDR3: CASSLYTQYF
size: -; V: TRBV6-1; D: -; J: TRBJ2-7; DNA: TGTGCCAGCAGTGAGGCGGGTCCCCACGAGCAGTACTTC; CDR3: CASSEAGPHEQYF
size: -; V: TRBV27; D: -; J: TRBJ1-5; DNA: TGTGCCAGCAGTATTTTAAGCAATCAGCCCCAGCATTTT; CDR3: CASSILSNQPQHF
size: -; V: TRBV28; D: -; J: TRBJ1-5; DNA: TGTGCCAGCAGTCAGGGGCAGCCCCAGCATTTT; CDR3: CASSQGQPQHF
size: few; V: TRBV4-1; D: TRBD2; J: TRBJ2-1; DNA: TGCGCCAGCAGGGGACTAGCGAGAAATGAGCAGTTCTTC; CDR3: CASRGLARNEQFF
size: -; V: TRBV10-3; D: -; J: TRBJ1-2; DNA: TGTGCCATCACGGCAGGGGTGGGTGGCTACACCTTC; CDR3: CAITAGVGGYTF
size: few; V: TRBV7-2; D: TRBD1; J: TRBJ1-6; DNA: TGTGCCAGCAGCAACCTACAGGGGGCGCGGAATTCACCCCTCCACTTT; CDR3: CASSNLQGARNSPLHF
size: -; V: TRBV30; D: TRBD1; J: TRBJ1-2; DNA: TGTGCCTGGAGTCTAATGGGACAGGGACCCTATGGCTACACCTTC; CDR3: CAWSLMGQGPYGYTF
size: few; V: TRBV10-3; D: TRBD1; J: TRBJ2-7; DNA: TGTGCCATCAGTTGGGACAGGGGATTCTACGAGCAGTACTTC; CDR3: CAISWDRGFYEQYF
size: few; V: TRBV4-2; D: TRBD1; J: TRBJ2-1; DNA: TGTGCCAGCAGCCAGACAGGGAGTAGGAATGAGCAGTTCTTC; CDR3: CASSQTGSRNEQFF
size: few; V: TRBV9; D: -; J: TRBJ2-4; DNA: TGTGCCAGCAGCGTAGGAACCGGGACTCCTCATGCCAAAAACATTCAGTACTTC; CDR3: CASSVGTGTPHAKNIQYF
size: few; V: TRBV7-2; D: -; J: TRBJ1-6; DNA: TGTGCCAGCAGGTCGGACAGTAGAAATAATTCACCCCTCCACTTT; CDR3: CASRSDSRNNSPLHF
size: -; V: TRBV7-2; D: -; J: TRBJ1-5; DNA: TGTGCCAGCAGCAGGGGATATAGCAATCAGCCCCAGCATTTT; CDR3: CASSRGYSNQPQHF
size: few; V: TRBV11-2; D: TRBD1; J: TRBJ2-7; DNA: TGTGCCAGCAGCACCCTACAGGGGCCCTACGAGCAGTACTTC; CDR3: CASSTLQGPYEQYF
size: -; V: TRBV30; D: -; J: TRBJ2-5; DNA: TGTGCCTGGAGGGCAGGGGATCGGGCAGAGACCCAGTACTTC; CDR3: CAWRAGDRAETQYF
size: -; V: TRBV20-1; D: -; J: TRBJ2-5; DNA: TGCAGTGCGAGGGATGGGGAGACCCAGTACTTC; CDR3: CSARDGETQYF
size: few; V: TRBV18; D: -; J: TRBJ2-1; DNA: TGTGCCAGCTCTATGGGGCTAGGGAACAATGAGCAGTTCTTC; CDR3: CASSMGLGNNEQFF
size: few; V: TRBV28; D: TRBD2; J: TRBJ2-1; DNA: TGTGCCAGCAGGACTAGCGGGAGTTTATATGAGCAGTTCTTC; CDR3: CASRTSGSLYEQFF
size: -; V: TRBV30; D: TRBD2; J: TRBJ2-5; DNA: TGTGCCTGGAGTGTAACTAGCGGTTCGGGGACCCAGTACTTC; CDR3: CAWSVTSGSGTQYF
size: -; V: TRBV6-6; D: TRBD1; J: TRBJ2-7; DNA: TGTGCCAGCAGTCTAGACAGGGGCCAAATCTACGAGCAGTACTTC; CDR3: CASSLDRGQIYEQYF
size: few; V: TRBV25-1; D: -; J: TRBJ1-3; DNA: TGTGCCAGCAGTGAAATCGAGGTCTCTGGAAACACCATATATTTT; CDR3: CASSEIEVSGNTIYF